This T cell receptor beta chain was documented in a study of shared clonotypes between healthy human individuals. Findings of the study overall: In contrast to clonotypes shared by all four donors, non-shared clonotypes had lower generation probabilities. Estimated richness was generally greater in naive than memory subsets.

On this clone itself: Its antigen is currently unknown.

Naive CD8 cells, CD45RO-negative and positively selected for CCR7, excluded terminally differentiated effector memory CD45RA+ cells. Libraries were prepared by immunoSEQ multiplex PCR; TCRdb keeps only in-frame clonotypes and omits some of them. The sample consists of nearly 600,000 clones, around 95% of them appearing once. The CDR3 extends over 13 amino acids. Per germline, CDR1 MDHEN and CDR2 SYDVKM. Specimen: naive CD8+ T cells sorted from blood. The chain carries TRBV28 and TRBJ2-5; TRBD2 is a possible D gene (6 bases). The J call may be mistaken, given a closer DNA end match to TRBJ2-7. This receptor was taken from a woman in her 30s in good health. CDR3 in amino acids: CASSGFRGYEQYF. DNA for the CDR3: TGTGCCAGCAGTGGCTTTCGGGGGTACGAGCAGTACTTC.